This T cell receptor beta chain was observed in a study of blood T cell repertoires in COVID-19. Background on the study: COVID-19 samples from acute and convalescent phases originated in the United States, Italy and Spain.

Using immunoSEQ multiplex PCR, the repertoire was profiled, and TCRdb retains in-frame clones only, with some absent. Of nearly 200,000 clones in the sample, roughly 84% were seen once. The junction had 6 bases not matched to a gene; V was cut back by 1 base and J by 2 bases. This CDR3 region has 16 residues. The germline CDR1 and CDR2 sequences are SGHTA and FQGNSA. The clonotype was recovered from a human donor in a cohort sampled during active COVID-19. The sequenced material came from peripheral blood. The chain combines TRBV7-2 with TRBJ2-7, with 9 bases fitting TRBD2. The chain's CDR3 is CASSLGGGTSPYEQYF. DNA of the CDR3: TGTGCCAGCAGCTTAGGAGGTGGGACTAGCCCCTACGAGCAGTACTTC.